What follows are 27 T cell receptor beta chains derived from one specimen sequenced in a study of blood T cell repertoires in COVID-19. Clones were sequenced by immunoSEQ multiplex PCR, and TCRdb holds only the in-frame ones, with some missing. The profile shows around 240,000 clones, approximately 83% of them singletons. Sequencing input: peripheral blood. The receptors come from a woman in her twenties or thirties who had recovered from COVID-19.

The sample holds one count of this clone. The V call is TRBV14, the J call TRBJ2-7; 8 bases align to TRBD1. J was trimmed by 0 bases and V by 4 bases; bases with no gene match: 2. The CDR3 consists of 14 residues. From germline, CDR1 is SGHDN and CDR2 FVKESK. CDR3 sequence: CASSRQGNSYEQYF. The CDR3 DNA reads TGTGCCAGCAGCCGACAGGGGAACTCCTACGAGCAGTACTTC.

The chain employs TRBV10-3 and TRBJ1-2; TRBD1 matches at 9 bases. The CDR3 sequence is 16 residues long. Germline loops: CDR1 ENHRY, CDR2 SYGVKD. The junction had 15 bases not matched to a gene; V was cut back by 6 bases and J by 7 bases. DNA for the CDR3: TGTGCCATCAGGGAGCTCCGGGACAGGGAAAGAGGTGGCTACACCTTC. Encoded protein: CAIRELRDRERGGYTF.

The rearrangement uses TRBV5-4 and TRBJ2-7; no definite D call. Germline CDR1 SGHNT, CDR2 YYREEE (reference sequence). The length of the CDR3 is 13 residues. CDR3 sequence: CVAFSPAAGEQYF. Here the CDR3 DNA reads TGTGTGGCTTTTTCACCCGCGGCTGGAGAGCAGTACTTC. Based on the CDR3 plus reference TRBV5-4 and TRBJ2-7, the full variable domain is ETGVTQSPTHLIKTRGQQVTLRCSSQSGHNTVSWYQQALGQGPQFIFQYYREEENGRGNFPPRFSGLQFPNYSSELNVNALELDDSALYLCVAFSPAAGEQYFGPGTRLTVT.

This sequence joins TRBV7-9 and TRBJ2-7; no firm D call. Germline CDR1 SEHNR, CDR2 FQNEAQ (reference sequence). The CDR3 is 13 amino acids. Trimming took off 2 bases at V and 1 base at J, with 6 bases between the two ends. CDR3 sequence (DNA): TGTGCCAGCAGCTTACCCAGTTCCTACGAGCAGTACTTC. Amino acid sequence: CASSLPSSYEQYF.

CDR3 DNA sequence: TGTGCCAGCAGCCCACTGACAGGGGGGTACAATGAGCAGTTCTTC. It translates to CASSPLTGGYNEQFF. This chain uses TRBV3-1 (or the pseudogene TRBV3-2) with TRBJ2-1; the match to TRBD1 covers 9 bases. The junction had 5 bases not matched to a gene; V was cut back by 4 bases and J by 4 bases. Germline V gives CDR1 LGHDT, CDR2 YNNKEL (reference sequence). This CDR3 is built from 15 residues.

The chain links TRBV5-1 to TRBJ1-3; TRBD1 might be the D (5 bases). V was clipped by 7 bases and J by 2 bases, with 16 bases between them. The CDR3 covers 15 residues. CDR1 is SGHRS and CDR2 is YFSETQ in the germline V gene. DNA for the CDR3: TGCGCCAGCGCACGGGGGTCGGGGGCTGGAAACACCATATATTTT. Its protein is CASARGSGAGNTIYF.

This chain uses TRBV7-2 with TRBJ2-3, with 14 bases lining up with TRBD2. There are 14 residues in the CDR3. V dropped 2 bases and J dropped 12; count of bases not matched to a gene: 4. Per the germline V gene, CDR1 is SGHTA and CDR2 is FQGNSA. The CDR3, as DNA: TGTGCCAGCAGCTTAAGACTAGCGGGGGGGGTACAGTATTTT. This gives the protein CASSLRLAGGVQYF.

V is TRBV20-1 and J is TRBJ2-2; weak D call: TRBD2 (5 bases). Germline lookup yields CDR1 DFQATT and CDR2 SNEGSKA (reference sequence). The CDR3 extends over 9 amino acids. CDR3 sequence (DNA): TGCGGGGAGACCGGGGAGCTGTTTTTT. Its translation is CGETGELFF.

This chain uses TRBV28 with TRBJ1-6; possible D gene TRBD1, 5 bases. V gave up 4 bases and J gave up 9 bases, with 16 bases separating them. The CDR3 length is 15 residues. Germline V gene lookup returns CDR1 MDHEN and CDR2 SYDVKM. CDR3 region: CASSSPWAGRSPLHF. Here the CDR3 DNA reads TGTGCCAGCAGTTCCCCATGGGCAGGGCGTTCACCCCTCCACTTT.

The chain uses TRBV6-4 and TRBJ2-3, with 13 nucleotides matching TRBD2. Germline V gives CDR1 MRHNA, CDR2 SNTAGT. This CDR3 region has 15 residues. The junction had 4 bases not matched to a gene; V was cut back by 4 bases and J by 6 bases. The CDR3 bases are TGTGCCAGCAGTGCCGGGACTAGCGGGGTTGATACGCAGTATTTT. This encodes CASSAGTSGVDTQYF.

The V gene is TRBV6-2 or TRBV6-3, the J gene TRBJ2-4; the match to TRBD1 covers 8 bases. J was trimmed by 4 bases and V by 2 bases; bases with no gene match: 10. Germline V gene sequence: CDR1 MNHEY, CDR2 SVGEGT. The CDR3 is 17 amino acids. The CDR3 bases are TGTGCCAGCAGTTACACCAGGGGGCCCCCCCAAAAAAACATTCAGTACTTC. Its protein product is CASSYTRGPPQKNIQYF.

V usage is TRBV15 and J usage is TRBJ1-4; TRBD1 aligns across 7 bases. The CDR3 contains 14 residues. The ends lost 3 bases at V and 7 bases at J; junction bases unmatched: 5. Germline lookup yields CDR1 LNHNV and CDR2 YYDKDF (reference sequence). The CDR3 region is CATSRTGISEKLFF. The CDR3 DNA follows: TGTGCCACCAGCAGGACAGGGATCAGTGAAAAACTGTTTTTT.

The rearrangement links TRBV3-1 (or the pseudogene TRBV3-2) to TRBJ2-2, with D possibly TRBD1 on 5 matching bases. Germline loops: CDR1 LGHDT, CDR2 YNNKEL (reference sequence). CDR3 length equals 16 residues. V lost 4 bases and J 2 bases, leaving 14 bases between the germline ends. The CDR3 DNA is TGTGCCAGCAGCCGGGGCAGGGTGGTCAACACCGGGGAGCTGTTTTTT. This translates into CASSRGRVVNTGELFF.

The CDR3 DNA follows: TGCAGTGCTTTCCGAGAGGAGCAGTTCTTC. Translation: CSAFREEQFF. The J gene is TRBJ2-1, the V gene TRBV20-1; D is unresolved. The CDR3 covers 10 residues. Germline CDR1 reads DFQATT; CDR2 reads SNEGSKA (reference sequence). Trimming took 5 bases from V and 10 from J, leaving 9 bases between them.

This rearrangement joins TRBV28 to TRBJ2-2, with 9 bases fitting TRBD1. CDR3 length: 15 amino acids. Trimming took 6 bases from V and 7 from J; bases not matched to a gene: 9. CDR1 is MDHEN, CDR2 SYDVKM, per germline. The CDR3 protein is CASSGQGRGIGELFF. Written as DNA, the CDR3 is TGTGCCAGCAGCGGACAGGGGAGGGGGATCGGGGAGCTGTTTTTT.

The chain carries TRBV24-1 and TRBJ1-5; D is unresolved. The CDR3 is 14 residues long. The germline V gene encodes CDR1 KGHDR and CDR2 SFDVKD. Trimming removed 3 bases from V and 0 bases from J, with 5 bases in between. The CDR3 is CATSDSYSNQPQHF. In nucleotides, the CDR3 is TGTGCCACCAGTGATAGCTATAGCAATCAGCCCCAGCATTTT.

The rearrangement links TRBV7-6 to TRBJ2-3; 7 bases align to TRBD2. CDR3 length equals 17 residues. The V segment lost 1 base and the J segment 2 bases; nucleotides outside the gene matches: 9. Germline V gives CDR1 SGHVS, CDR2 FNYEAQ. The CDR3 coding sequence is TGTGCCAGCAGCTTAGGAGTGGCGGGGGACCTCACAGATACGCAGTATTTT. It codes for CASSLGVAGDLTDTQYF.

This chain links TRBV5-1 with TRBJ1-6; 7 bases agree with TRBD1. The CDR3 extends over 14 amino acids. With 5 bases clipped from V and 6 bases from J, the junction kept 5 bases outside the gene matches. Germline CDR1 reads SGHRS; CDR2 reads YFSETQ. DNA for the CDR3: TGCGCCAGCAGAGGGGGCCGGGGTAATTCACCCCTCCACTTT. This codes for CASRGGRGNSPLHF. Combining the CDR3 with reference TRBV5-1 and TRBJ1-6 gives the whole variable domain KAGVTQTPRYLIKTRGQQVTLSCSPISGHRSVSWYQQTPGQGLQFLFEYFSETQRNKGNFPGRFSGRQFSNSRSEMNVSTLELGDSALYLCASRGGRGNSPLHFGNGTRLTVT.

The chain has TRBV19 and TRBJ2-1, with TRBD2 matching 10 bases. The CDR3 is 16 amino acids. The trim removed 9 bases at V and 7 bases at J, leaving 15 bases unmatched. Germline values: CDR1 LNHDA, CDR2 SQIVND (reference sequence). CDR3: CASNTLGTSALNEQFF. In DNA, the CDR3 is TGTGCCAGCAACACACTAGGGACTAGCGCATTAAATGAGCAGTTCTTC.

V and J are TRBV9 and TRBJ2-1, with TRBD2 identical over 10 bases. Trimming cost V 2 bases and J 0 bases; bases outside gene matches: 14. CDR1 and CDR2 from the germline V gene are SGDLS and YYNGEE. This CDR3 spans 20 amino acids. The CDR3 region is CASSVLAVSGGDFSYNEQFF. The CDR3 nucleotides read TGTGCCAGCAGCGTTTTAGCGGTGAGCGGGGGGGACTTCTCCTACAATGAGCAGTTCTTC.

In this sample, this clone turned up a few times. Other DNA sequences in this specimen translate into the identical CDR3. The rearrangement links TRBV5-1 to TRBJ1-6; 7 bases match TRBD1. This CDR3 comprises 14 residues. The V gene end was trimmed by 0 bases and the J gene end by 7 bases; junction bases not matched to a gene: 1. CDR1 SGHRS and CDR2 YFSETQ come from the germline V gene. The CDR3 sequence: CASSLGQGNSPLHF. CDR3 coding DNA: TGCGCCAGCAGCTTGGGACAGGGAAATTCACCCCTCCACTTT.

Only one count was recorded for this clone. CDR3 loop: CASSYHRVSSEKLFF. DNA for the CDR3: TGTGCCAGCAGTTACCACAGGGTTAGCAGTGAAAAACTGTTTTTT. This chain uses TRBV6-5 with TRBJ1-4; TRBD1 is a possible D gene (6 bases). The CDR3 is made up of 15 amino acids. V was cut by 2 bases and J by 7 bases, with 14 bases left in between. CDR1 MNHEY and CDR2 SVGAGI come from the germline V gene.

This clone occurred once. CDR3 sequence: CASSAQVNTEAFF. The CDR3 nucleotides read TGTGCCAGCAGCGCCCAGGTGAACACTGAAGCTTTCTTT. The chain links TRBV7-2 to TRBJ1-1; D is unresolved. CDR1 is SGHTA and CDR2 is FQGNSA in the germline V gene. Trimming cost V 5 bases and J 0 bases, with 7 bases left between them. The CDR3 loop spans 13 amino acids.

J is TRBJ2-1 and V is TRBV2; 9 positions match TRBD2. Germline values: CDR1 SNHLY, CDR2 FYNNEI. This CDR3 region has 13 residues. After removal of 5 bases from V and 8 bases from J, the junction contained 4 bases not matched to a gene. CDR3 region: CASSMTSGDEQFF. Written as DNA, the CDR3 is TGTGCCAGCAGTATGACTAGCGGCGATGAGCAGTTCTTC.

This chain links TRBV5-1 with TRBJ1-1; 8 nucleotides match TRBD1. CDR1 is SGHRS, CDR2 YFSETQ, per germline. This CDR3 contains 14 residues. With 6 bases clipped from V and 3 bases from J, the junction kept 7 bases outside the gene matches. This chain's CDR3 is CASTLTGEDTEAFF. The CDR3, as DNA: TGCGCCAGCACCCTGACAGGGGAGGACACTGAAGCTTTCTTT.

The chain recombines TRBV5-1 with TRBJ2-3; weak D call: TRBD1 (6 bases). Per the germline V gene, CDR1 is SGHRS and CDR2 is YFSETQ. The V end lost 4 bases, the J end lost 2 bases, and 17 bases lay between the germline ends. The CDR3 runs 16 residues. As DNA, the CDR3 is TGCGCCAGCAGCATCTCTCAGGGGTGGACCACAGATACGCAGTATTTT. It translates to CASSISQGWTTDTQYF.

This clone was seen just once. V usage is TRBV7-8 and J usage is TRBJ1-2; D may be TRBD1 (5 bases). The germline V gene has CDR1 SGHVS and CDR2 FQNEAQ. CDR3 length: 14 residues. Trimming removed 5 bases from V and 1 base from J, with 11 bases in between. The CDR3 nucleotides read TGTGCCAGCAGCCCGACAGATTTTAACTATGGCTACACCTTC. Amino acid sequence: CASSPTDFNYGYTF.